Presented here are 28 T cell receptor beta chains from one specimen sequenced in a study of T cells in Graves' hyperthyroidism and ophthalmopathy. The TCR beta CDR3 regions underwent amplification using RNA transcripts as the source. HTBI primers drove first-round RT-PCR of the TCR CDR3. TCRdb re-derived calls from the multiplex PCR reads in MiXCR, one entry per CDR3 protein. The sample yields about half a million distinct CDR3 sequences, around a quarter seen once. The sequenced sample was blood. The receptors come from a woman aged 25 to 39 with Graves' ophthalmopathy.

This clonotype was counted many times. The chain employs TRBV10-2 and TRBJ1-5; D unclear. This CDR3 is 15 amino acids long. Trimming stripped 6 bases from V and 0 bases from J, with 12 bases between. CDR1 WSHSY and CDR2 SAAADI come from the germline V gene. CDR3 region: CASSVGGYSNQPQHF. The CDR3 bases are TGCGCCAGCAGCGTGGGCGGATATAGCAATCAGCCCCAGCATTTT.

This clonotype showed up many times. CDR3 sequence reads: CASRTGAGANVLTF. For the CDR3, the DNA is TGTGCCAGCAGGACAGGGGCTGGGGCCAACGTCCTGACTTTC. The J gene is TRBJ2-6, the V gene TRBV27; TRBD1 aligns across 8 bases. The V segment lost 6 bases and the J segment 2 bases; nucleotides outside the gene matches: 0. This CDR3 is built from 14 residues. CDR1 MNHEY and CDR2 SMNVEV come from the germline V gene (reference sequence).

This chain connects TRBV28 to TRBJ2-7; no firm D call. The germline V and J ends were trimmed by 3 bases and 1 base, with 10 bases remaining between them. CDR3 length: 14 amino acids. Germline CDR1 reads MDHEN; CDR2 reads SYDVKM. The CDR3 region is CASSLTRYSYEQYF. DNA of the CDR3: TGTGCCAGCAGTTTGACCAGGTATTCCTACGAGCAGTACTTC.

In this sample, this clonotype turned up a few times. The chain joins TRBV7-9 to TRBJ2-5; no clear D. Trimming removed 3 bases at V and 2 bases at J, with 16 bases between. CDR1 is SEHNR, CDR2 FQNEAQ, per germline (reference sequence). The CDR3 is made up of 16 amino acids. CDR3 sequence (DNA): TGTGCCAGCAGCTTTAACCGTAAACAGAGACAAGAGACCCAGTACTTC. Protein product: CASSFNRKQRQETQYF.

The table lists this clonotype with many counts. A read error may account for a junction end that differs from germline. This chain joins TRBV5-1 and TRBJ1-1; perhaps TRBD1 as D (6 bases). CDR1 is SGHRS and CDR2 is YFSETQ in the germline V gene. The CDR3 is 14 amino acids. CDR3 sequence: CASSLARGGTEAFF. The CDR3 nucleotides are TGTGCCAGCAGCTTAGCGCGAGGGGGCACTGAAGCTTTCTTT.

This clonotype was counted many times. The gene calls are TRBV15 and TRBJ2-5; perhaps TRBD1 as D (5 bases). Germline V gives CDR1 LNHNV, CDR2 YYDKDF (reference sequence). CDR3 length equals 11 residues. Trimming took 1 base from V and 9 from J, leaving 6 bases between them. The CDR3: CATSRGGAQYF. DNA for the CDR3: TGTGCCACCAGCAGAGGGGGCGCCCAGTACTTC.

The chain combines TRBV5-1 with TRBJ1-1, with 10 bases lining up with TRBD1. Germline assignment: CDR1 SGHRS and CDR2 YFSETQ. The CDR3 totals 16 residues. V shed 1 base and J 0 bases; nucleotides not matched to a gene: 3. CDR3 sequence: CASSLQGQGMNTEAFF. In nucleotides, the CDR3 is TGCGCCAGCAGCTTGCAGGGACAGGGGATGAACACTGAAGCTTTCTTT.

This chain uses TRBV20-1 with TRBJ1-3; 12 nucleotides align to TRBD1. The germline V gene encodes CDR1 DFQATT and CDR2 SNEGSKA (reference sequence). The CDR3 spans 16 residues. The CDR3, as DNA: TGCAGCGCCGTCGAGGGACAGGGGGCGGGTGGAAACACCATATATTTT. This codes for CSAVEGQGAGGNTIYF.

This chain connects TRBV15 to TRBJ1-6; D perhaps matches TRBD1 (6 bases). In germline, CDR1 is LNHNV, CDR2 YYDKDF (reference sequence). The CDR3 runs 15 residues. V lost 1 base and J lost 10, with 14 bases in between. This CDR3 is CATSRVRPGASPLHF. For the CDR3, the DNA is TGTGCCACCAGCAGAGTTCGCCCAGGGGCCTCACCCCTCCACTTT. Full variable domain (missing parts from reference TRBV15 and TRBJ1-6): DAMVIQNPRYQVTQFGKPVTLSCSQTLNHNVMYWYQQKSSQAPKLLFHYYDKDFNNEADTPDNFQSRRPNTSFCFLDIRSPGLGDTAMYLCATSRVRPGASPLHFGNGTRLTVT.

In regard to this clonotype: A read error is likely, as this CDR3 ends without the conserved phenylalanine or tryptophan. The V gene is TRBV6-1, the J gene TRBJ1-1; 7 nucleotides match TRBD1. The CDR3 spans 12 residues. J lost 4 bases, V lost 9 bases, and 5 bases had no gene match. The germline gives CDR1 MNHNS, CDR2 SASEGT. CDR3 DNA sequence: TGTGCCAGTCAACAGGGGCGCACTGAAGCTTTCTGT. The encoded protein is CASQQGRTEAFC.

This clonotype was seen at least ten times. Written as DNA, the CDR3 is TGCGCCAGCCGGCTGGGCGGTACTGAAGCTTTCTTT. The encoded protein is CASRLGGTEAFF. The chain employs TRBV10-2 and TRBJ1-1; D ambiguous. Germline V CDR1 and CDR2: WSHSY, SAAADI. Trimming removed 8 bases at V and 5 bases at J, with 12 bases between. The CDR3 is made up of 12 amino acids.

The gene calls are TRBV10-3 and TRBJ2-2; D perhaps matches TRBD1 (6 bases). CDR1 is ENHRY and CDR2 is SYGVKD in the germline V gene. The germline V and J ends were trimmed by 0 bases and 4 bases, with 15 bases remaining between them. The length of the CDR3 is 17 residues. The CDR3, as DNA: TGTGCCATCAGTGAGTCGATCGTGACAGGATCCACCGGGGAGCTGTTTTTT. The encoded protein is CAISESIVTGSTGELFF.

The genes are TRBV11-2 and TRBJ2-7; 11 bases map to TRBD1. J gave up 1 base and V 5 bases, and 4 bases lay outside the gene matches. The CDR3 length is 15 residues. CDR1 and CDR2 from the germline V gene are SGHAT and FQNNGV. DNA for the CDR3: TGTGCCAGCAGCGAGGACAGGGGGCCATCCTACGAGCAGTACTTC. Translated: CASSEDRGPSYEQYF.

This clonotype turned up a few times. This chain links TRBV10-3 with TRBJ1-3; TRBD1 matches at 7 bases. CDR1 ENHRY and CDR2 SYGVKD come from the germline V gene. The CDR3 is made up of 16 amino acids. After removal of 6 bases from V and 0 bases from J, the junction contained 8 bases not matched to a gene. Here the CDR3 DNA reads TGTGCCATCAGCGAGGGACAGCGATTCTCTGGAAACACCATATATTTT. It yields the protein CAISEGQRFSGNTIYF.

This clonotype was recorded many times. This chain uses TRBV7-3 with TRBJ1-6; TRBD1 matches 10 bases. The CDR3 extends over 14 amino acids. V trimming: 5 bases; J trimming: 13 bases; junction bases outside the gene matches: 8. CDR1 SGHTA and CDR2 FQGTGA come from the germline V gene. Written as DNA, the CDR3 is TGTGCCAGCAGCGCGACAGGGGGCAATTTGCCCCTCCACTTT. This translates into CASSATGGNLPLHF.

There are many counts of this clonotype. A much larger clone lies a single base off, so this may be a read error. The genes are TRBV28 and TRBJ1-5; no definite D call. V was clipped by 5 bases and J by 0 bases, with 11 bases between them. Germline CDR1 MDHEN, CDR2 SYDVKM. The CDR3 is made up of 15 amino acids. CDR3 nucleotides: TGTGCCAGCAGTCTCGGCAGACTTAGCAATCAGCCCCAGCATTTT. This gives the protein CASSLGRLSNQPQHF. The whole variable domain, remainder taken from reference TRBV28 and TRBJ1-5, is DVKVTQSSRYLVKRTGEKVFLECVQDMDHENMFWYRQDPGLGLRLIYFSYDVKMKEKGDIPEGYSVSREKKERFSLILESASTNQTSMYLCASSLGRLSNQPQHFGDGTRLSIL.

As to this clonotype: The junction does not match germline at one end; this may be a read error. V and J are TRBV6-5 and TRBJ1-2; unclear D gene. Germline lookup yields CDR1 MNHEY and CDR2 SVGAGI. The CDR3 is made up of 13 amino acids. The CDR3 region has the DNA TGTACCAGCAGTTACTCGACCCTCGTCGGCTACACCTTC. Its translation is CTSSYSTLVGYTF.

This clonotype was picked up many times. V gene TRBV28 combines with J gene TRBJ1-1; the match to TRBD1 covers 9 bases. In germline, CDR1 is MDHEN, CDR2 SYDVKM. V lost 10 bases and J lost 1; bases outside the gene matches: 4. The CDR3 runs to 13 residues. The CDR3 region has the DNA TGTGCCACCCTGACAGGGGGGAACACTGAAGCTTTCTTT. This gives the protein CATLTGGNTEAFF.

The sample holds many counts of this clonotype. The V and J genes are TRBV29-1 and TRBJ2-7; weak D call: TRBD2 (5 bases). The CDR3 is made up of 11 amino acids. V was clipped by 7 bases and J by 8 bases, with 15 bases between them. Germline CDR1 is SQVTM and CDR2 is ANQGSEA. Here the CDR3 DNA reads TGCAGCGCCTCGGTCGGGGTTAAGCAGTACTTC. Protein sequence: CSASVGVKQYF.

This chain joins TRBV10-3 and TRBJ2-7; 9 bases are shared with TRBD2. The V gene's germline CDR1 is ENHRY and CDR2 SYGVKD. With 0 bases clipped from V and 2 bases from J, the junction kept 5 bases outside the gene matches. The CDR3 spans 16 residues. This CDR3 is CAISESSSGTPYEQYF. The CDR3 nucleotides read TGTGCCATCAGTGAGTCTTCTAGCGGGACCCCCTACGAGCAGTACTTC.

This clonotype showed up just a few times. CDR3 in amino acids: CSAGSSNYGYTF. DNA for the CDR3: TGCAGTGCCGGTTCGTCTAACTATGGCTACACCTTC. V and J are TRBV20-1 and TRBJ1-2; D call uncertain. Germline lookup yields CDR1 DFQATT and CDR2 SNEGSKA (reference sequence). Trimming took off 6 bases at V and 0 bases at J, with 8 bases between the two ends. The CDR3 consists of 12 residues.

This clonotype was detected ten times or more. A read error may be the cause here, since a much bigger clone is one base away. The chain is built from TRBV6-2 or TRBV6-3 and TRBJ1-2; 8 bases map to TRBD1. This CDR3 is built from 14 residues. Germline lookup yields CDR1 MNHEY and CDR2 SVGEGT. J gave up 3 bases and V 2 bases, and 2 bases lay outside the gene matches. The CDR3 region is CASSYPDRDYGYTF. CDR3 nucleotide sequence: TGTGCCAGCAGTTACCCGGACAGGGACTATGGCTACACCTTC.

This chain joins TRBV2 and TRBJ1-1, with 7 bases matching TRBD1. In germline, CDR1 is SNHLY, CDR2 FYNNEI. The CDR3 extends over 19 amino acids. Germline trimming cut 6 bases from V and 0 bases from J; bases unmatched to any gene: 19. This CDR3 is CASSQPWTGELIMNTEAFF. CDR3 sequence (DNA): TGTGCCAGCAGCCAACCCTGGACAGGCGAGCTGATTATGAACACTGAAGCTTTCTTT.

This chain joins TRBV6-1 and TRBJ1-5, with TRBD1 identical over 7 bases. V dropped 2 bases and J dropped 3; count of bases not matched to a gene: 7. The CDR3 has 16 residues. Germline loops: CDR1 MNHNS, CDR2 SASEGT. Here the CDR3 reads CASSEFDRASNQPQHF. In DNA form, the CDR3 reads TGTGCCAGCAGTGAATTCGACAGGGCTTCCAATCAGCCCCAGCATTTT.

This clonotype occurred many times. J is TRBJ1-6 and V is TRBV12-3 or TRBV12-4; D gene ambiguous. This CDR3 has 13 residues. The germline V and J ends were trimmed by 5 bases and 7 bases, with 9 bases remaining between them. The CDR3 reads CASSPLQNSPLHF. CDR3 in DNA: TGTGCCAGCAGTCCACTACAGAATTCACCCCTCCACTTT.

The V gene is TRBV28, the J gene TRBJ1-5; D gene unclear. This CDR3 has 13 residues. The V gene lost 6 bases and the J gene lost 5 bases, with 11 bases spanning the gap. Germline CDR1 is MDHEN and CDR2 is SYDVKM. Here the CDR3 reads CASRLSWDQPQHF. As DNA, the CDR3 is TGTGCCAGCAGGCTAAGTTGGGATCAGCCCCAGCATTTT.

This clonotype appeared many times. For the CDR3, the DNA is TGCAGTGCTAGAGTTGGGGGAGGCCAGTGGCAGCCCCAGCATTTT. Its translation: CSARVGGGQWQPQHF. The chain combines TRBV20-1 with TRBJ1-5, with D maybe TRBD1 (5 bases). V gave up 1 base and J gave up 7 bases, with 17 bases separating them. The CDR3 spans 15 residues. Germline lookup yields CDR1 DFQATT and CDR2 SNEGSKA (reference sequence).

V is TRBV27 and J is TRBJ1-2; no definite D call. Trimming stripped 5 bases from V and 0 bases from J, with 10 bases between. Germline-derived CDR1 and CDR2 are MNHEY and SMNVEV (reference sequence). The CDR3 consists of 14 residues. Here the CDR3 DNA reads TGTGCCAGCAGTGAGGCCTCAACTAACTATGGCTACACCTTC. As protein: CASSEASTNYGYTF.